This TCR beta chain was captured by sequencing in a study of Graves' ophthalmopathy and Graves' hyperthyroidism (dated by TCRdb to the late 2010s). As for the study more broadly: Peripheral blood was collected at initial diagnosis, prior to any treatment. In a handful of hyperthyroidism patients, the T-cell repertoire of thyroid tissue was compared with the T-cell repertoire of blood. An independent validation cohort was composed of 18 hyperthyroidism patients and 17 patients who later progressed from hyperthyroidism to ophthalmopathy. Following sample collection, hyperthyroidism patients were given methimazole at a starting dose of 30 mg daily, and ophthalmopathy patients were given high-dose intravenous methylprednisolone. To explore V-J signatures that separate ophthalmopathy from hyperthyroidism, a discovery set of about 98 patients was enrolled, consisting of approximately 45 with ophthalmopathy and roughly 57 with stable hyperthyroidism. To tell Graves' ophthalmopathy apart from Graves' hyperthyroidism, and to predict which patients would progress to ophthalmopathy, the study relied on TCR beta repertoire signatures. In total, under 150 blood samples were TCR-sequenced: 43 ophthalmopathy, 80 or so hyperthyroidism and some 17 hyperthyroidism-to-ophthalmopathy patients.

TCR beta CDR3 regions were amplified from RNA transcripts for repertoire sequencing. HTBI primers and the Qiagen OneStep RT-PCR kit were used in a first-round RT-PCR, which was followed by a second-round multiplex PCR, size selection and purification. Sequencing of the libraries was carried out on an Illumina HiSeq2000 in paired-end mode with 100 bp reads. In the source study's methods: Reads were processed with SOAPnuke, discarding reads with adapters, uncalled bases, mean Phred below 15, or no exact constant-primer or identifier match. COPE v1.2.5 was used to merge the high-quality paired reads. Unique nucleotide sequences were defined as clonotypes and aligned to IMGT TRB V, D and J references using MiTCR v1.1. Analysis was restricted to V-J combinations with a frequency above 0.0001, which covered roughly 99% of repertoires. For each V-J combination, a TCR clonal expansion and chaos score was defined as the ratio of F50 clonal expansion to chaos observed in the TCRdist matrix. Welch's t-statistics and random forest were used to reduce features to more than ten V-J combinations, which were fed into a naive Bayes classifier. Thyroid-blood repertoire similarity was quantified with the Morisita-Horn index. TCRdb handled the public reads itself, with Q25 trimming in fastp and clone calling in MiXCR, and kept productive beta chains. Each record represents a unique CDR3 protein, reported with the most common genes and DNA among its rows. These V and J calls rely on TCRdb rather than the paper's analysis. Recorded for this sample are 400,000 or so distinct CDR3 sequences; about 18% of them occurred a single time. The ten most abundant clones make up 2% to 2.5% of the sample.

The CDR3 contains 15 residues, cysteine and phenylalanine counted. The CDR3 DNA has 45 bases and is translated from base 1. The germline ends are 14 bases apart after V is trimmed by 4 bases and J by 2 bases. CDR1 and CDR2 are drawn from the germline V gene: KGHDR, SFDVKD. General findings and caveats noted by the study authors: Sample size was not predetermined statistically, and investigators were not blinded to group allocation. In validation, the model predicted ophthalmopathy progression with about 71% sensitivity and roughly 78% specificity; approximately 12 predicted patients were CT-confirmed with GO in a median of approximately 6.2 months. Among expanded thyroid clonotypes with frequency above 0.001, most also showed up in blood, which suggests that blood repertoires may reflect the thyroid immune response. In cross-validation, the 13-signature model distinguished ophthalmopathy from stable hyperthyroidism with roughly 90% sensitivity and roughly 81% specificity, and in the test set the corresponding values were about 80% and 75%.

Hyperthyroidism was defined as stable when no progression to ophthalmopathy occurred within 18 months of follow-up. Hyperthyroidism patients were newly diagnosed, with disease duration under 2 months, and aged 18 to 65 years. Patients were excluded if they had other autoimmune diseases, uncontrolled infections, pregnancy or lactation. Clinical symptoms, serum thyroxine, TRAb, thyroid ultrasound and orbital computed tomography formed the basis of the diagnosis. Ficoll-Paque density gradient centrifugation was used to isolate PBMCs from approximately 10 ml of fresh peripheral blood. Total RNA was extracted with Trizol reagent and quality-checked on an Agilent 2100 Bioanalyzer. This clonotype was observed many times. Its antigen is not yet known. Qualities for individual bases were not recorded, and no much larger clone is one base off.

The TCR was taken from an adult woman with stable Graves' hyperthyroidism. The chain was built from TRBV24-1 and TRBJ2-7, and TRBD1 may be the D gene, going by 6 matching bases. Material: peripheral blood. The CDR3: CATSESTGSTYEQYF. The DNA is TGTGCCACCAGTGAGTCGACAGGCTCCACCTACGAGCAGTACTTC.